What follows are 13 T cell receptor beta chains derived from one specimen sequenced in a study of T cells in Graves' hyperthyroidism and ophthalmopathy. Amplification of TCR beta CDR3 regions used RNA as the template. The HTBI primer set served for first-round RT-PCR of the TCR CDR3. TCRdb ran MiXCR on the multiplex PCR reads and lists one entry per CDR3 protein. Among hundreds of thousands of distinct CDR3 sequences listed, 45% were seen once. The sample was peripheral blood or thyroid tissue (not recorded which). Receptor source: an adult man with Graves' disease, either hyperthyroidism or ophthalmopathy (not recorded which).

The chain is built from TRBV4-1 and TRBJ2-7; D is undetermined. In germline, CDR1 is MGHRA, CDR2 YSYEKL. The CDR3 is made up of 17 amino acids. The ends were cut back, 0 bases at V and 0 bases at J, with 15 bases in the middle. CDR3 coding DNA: TGCGCCAGCAGCCAAGAAGGTGGGAACACTTCCTCCTACGAGCAGTACTTC. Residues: CASSQEGGNTSSYEQYF.

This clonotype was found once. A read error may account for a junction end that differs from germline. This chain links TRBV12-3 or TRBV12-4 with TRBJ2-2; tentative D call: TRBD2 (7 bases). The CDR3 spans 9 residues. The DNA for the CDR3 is TGTGCCAGCAGCAGAAGCGGGACATTT. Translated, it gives CASSRSGTF.

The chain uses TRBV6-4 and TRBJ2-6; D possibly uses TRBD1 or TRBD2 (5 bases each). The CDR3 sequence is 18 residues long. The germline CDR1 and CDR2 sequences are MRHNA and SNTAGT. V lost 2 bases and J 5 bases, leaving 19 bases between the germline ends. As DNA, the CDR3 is TGTGCCAGCAGTGACCCGGGACGATATCTCTGCTGGGCCAACGTCCTGACTTTC. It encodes CASSDPGRYLCWANVLTF.

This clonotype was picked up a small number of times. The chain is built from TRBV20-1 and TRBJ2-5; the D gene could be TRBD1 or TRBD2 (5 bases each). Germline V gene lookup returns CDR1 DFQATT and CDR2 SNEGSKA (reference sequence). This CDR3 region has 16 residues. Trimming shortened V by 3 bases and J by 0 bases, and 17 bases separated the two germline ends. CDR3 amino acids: CSASRGRATYQETQYF. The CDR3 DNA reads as TGCAGTGCTAGTCGGGGCAGGGCAACGTACCAAGAGACCCAGTACTTC.

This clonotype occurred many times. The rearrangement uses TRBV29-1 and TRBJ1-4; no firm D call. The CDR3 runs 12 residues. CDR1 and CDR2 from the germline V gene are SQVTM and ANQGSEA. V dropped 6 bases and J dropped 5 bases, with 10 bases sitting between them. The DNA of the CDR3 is TGCAGCGTAAATGAATCGAATGAAAAACTGTTTTTT. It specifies CSVNESNEKLFF.

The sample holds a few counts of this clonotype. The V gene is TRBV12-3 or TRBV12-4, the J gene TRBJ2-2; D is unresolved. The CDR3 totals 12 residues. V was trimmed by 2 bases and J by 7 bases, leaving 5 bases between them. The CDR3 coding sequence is TGTGCCAGCAGTTTATTCGGCGGGGAGCTGTTTTTT. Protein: CASSLFGGELFF.

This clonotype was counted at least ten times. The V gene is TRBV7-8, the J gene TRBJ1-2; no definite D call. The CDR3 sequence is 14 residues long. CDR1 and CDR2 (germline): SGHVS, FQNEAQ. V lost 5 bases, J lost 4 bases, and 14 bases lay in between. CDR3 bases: TGTGCCAGCAGCCCACGCACGGCTAGCTATGGCTACACCTTC. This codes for CASSPRTASYGYTF.

The CDR3 loop is CASSYGHRGYEQYF. CDR3 sequence (DNA): TGTGCCAGCAGTTACGGTCACAGGGGCTACGAGCAGTACTTC. The chain is built from TRBV7-9 and TRBJ2-7, with 7 bases fitting TRBD1. V lost 6 bases and J lost 3; bases outside the gene matches: 8. Germline V gives CDR1 SEHNR, CDR2 FQNEAQ (reference sequence). The CDR3 has 14 amino acids. The variable domain in full, with the rest retrieved from reference TRBV7-9 and TRBJ2-7, is DTGVSQNPRHKITKRGQNVTFRCDPISEHNRLYWYRQTLGQGPEFLTYFQNEAQLEKSRLLSDRFSAERPKGSFSTLEIQRTEQGDSAMYLCASSYGHRGYEQYFGPGTRLTVT.

The CDR3 bases are TGCAGTGCTGCCTCGGACAAGGAAGACGGTGGCTACACCTTC. Its protein is CSAASDKEDGGYTF. The chain combines TRBV20-1 with TRBJ1-2; D may be TRBD1 (5 bases). Germline CDR1 reads DFQATT; CDR2 reads SNEGSKA (reference sequence). The CDR3 runs to 14 residues. The V and J ends lost 5 bases and 7 bases respectively, with 20 bases between them.

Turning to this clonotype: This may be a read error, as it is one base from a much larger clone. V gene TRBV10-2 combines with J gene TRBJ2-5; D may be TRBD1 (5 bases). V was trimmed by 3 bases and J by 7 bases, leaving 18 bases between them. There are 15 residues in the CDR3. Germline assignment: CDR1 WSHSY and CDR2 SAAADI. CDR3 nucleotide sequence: TGCGCCAGCAGTGAAGTAGGGCAGGGTGGAAGGACCCAGTACTTC. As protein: CASSEVGQGGRTQYF.

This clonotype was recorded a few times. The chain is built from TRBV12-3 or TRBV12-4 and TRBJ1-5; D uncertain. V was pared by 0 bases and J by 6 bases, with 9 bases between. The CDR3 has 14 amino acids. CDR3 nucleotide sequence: TGTGCCAGCAGTTTAGCGCTAACGAGTCAGCCCCAGCATTTT. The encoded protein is CASSLALTSQPQHF.

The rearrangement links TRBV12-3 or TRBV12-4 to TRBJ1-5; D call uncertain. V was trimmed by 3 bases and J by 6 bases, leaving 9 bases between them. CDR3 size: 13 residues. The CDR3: CASSFSKAQPQHF. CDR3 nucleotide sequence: TGTGCCAGCAGTTTCTCCAAAGCTCAGCCCCAGCATTTT.

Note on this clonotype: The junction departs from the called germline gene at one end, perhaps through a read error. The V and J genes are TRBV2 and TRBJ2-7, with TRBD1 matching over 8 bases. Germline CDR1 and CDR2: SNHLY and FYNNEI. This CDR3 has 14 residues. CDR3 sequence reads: CARATGENDYKQYF. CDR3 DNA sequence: TGTGCCAGAGCGACAGGGGAGAACGACTACAAGCAGTACTTC.